These 30 T cell receptor gamma chains originate from one sample sequenced in a study of γδ T cells in repeated Plasmodium falciparum infection. Bulk repertoires came from Vgamma9/Vdelta2+ or Vdelta2-negative gammadelta T cells flow-sorted from PBMC. TCRdb called clones anew from the multiplex PCR reads with CATT. Of around 27,000 gamma-chain clones detected, 1.4% appear once; the ten largest clones hold roughly 21%. Sequencing input: gamma-delta T cells from blood. These receptors were collected from a pool of human donors (malaria-infected and uninfected, not separated).

Comment on this clone: The protein in TCRdb stems from a much larger clone and differs at residue 16 from this DNA's translation, likely a read error; here the protein is translated from the DNA. The V gene reported is TRGV9; the J gene is uncalled. CDR3 size: 18 residues. The V gene's germline CDR1 is GITISATS and CDR2 ISYDGTV (reference sequence). CDR3 in amino acids: CALWEPPSKELGKKIEVF. Here the CDR3 DNA reads TGTGCCTTGTGGGAGCCCCCCTCCAAGGAGTTGGGCAAAAAAATCGAGGTATTT.

This clone was counted at least ten times. TCRdb records a much larger clone's protein for this DNA, with a difference at residue 7 that likely arises from a read error; the protein given is the translation of the DNA. The chain couples TRGV2 to TRGJP2. This CDR3 is 16 amino acids long. Unmatched junction bases numbered 7, after V lost 0 bases and J lost 3 bases. Per germline, CDR1 EGSNGY and CDR2 YDSYNSKV. The CDR3 DNA reads as TGTGCCACCTGGGACGGGCATAGAGGTAGTGATTGGATCAAGACGTTT. Translated, it gives CATWDGHRGSDWIKTF.

Only a few counts were recorded for this clone. The protein held in TCRdb is that of a much larger clone and does not match this DNA's translation at residue 3, likely because of a read error; the protein shown is translated from the DNA. The V call is TRGV9, the J call TRGJ1 or TRGJ2. TCRdb supplies no J gene; here it was assigned by aligning the nucleotide sequence to germline. The germline gives CDR1 GITISATS, CDR2 ISYDGTV (reference sequence). The CDR3 has 14 amino acids. The CDR3 protein is CASWEGPPYYKKLF. The CDR3 nucleotides are TGTGCCTCGTGGGAGGGCCCCCCTTATTATAAGAAACTCTTT.

This clone was counted ten times or more. The CDR3 bases are TGTGCCTTGTGGGAGGTGATGCAGTTGGGCAAAAAAATCAAGGTATTT. It translates to CALWEVMQLGKKIKVF. The chain couples TRGV9 to TRGJP. The CDR3 length is 16 residues. The junction had 4 bases not matched to a gene; V was cut back by 0 bases and J by 8 bases. The germline V gene has CDR1 GITISATS and CDR2 ISYDGTV (reference sequence).

In regard to this clone: This DNA's translation differs at residue 9 from TCRdb's protein, which comes from a much larger clone; a read error is likely, and the protein shown is translated from the DNA. This chain connects TRGV9 to TRGJP2. No J gene is reported in TCRdb; it was inferred here by comparing the DNA with germline. Germline V gene data show CDR1 as GITISATS and CDR2 as ISYDGTV (reference sequence). The CDR3 loop spans 13 amino acids. The CDR3 loop reads CALWDGSDRIKTF. The DNA of the CDR3 is TGTGCCTTGTGGGACGGTAGTGATCGGATCAAGACGTTT.

Concerning this clone itself: TCRdb has a much larger clone's protein, which differs at residue 11 from the translation of this DNA, likely because of a read error; what is shown is the protein translated from the DNA. This chain uses TRGV3 with TRGJ1 or TRGJ2. This CDR3 is built from 13 residues. The germline V gene has CDR1 VTNTFY and CDR2 YDVSTARD (reference sequence). CDR3 residues: CATWDFNYYKNLF. The CDR3 coding sequence is TGTGCCACCTGGGACTTCAATTATTATAAGAACCTCTTT.

This clone was observed at least ten times. The chain is built from TRGV2 and TRGJ1 or TRGJ2. Here the J gene came from matching the DNA to germline, since TCRdb omits it. The V gene's germline CDR1 is EGSNGY and CDR2 YDSYNSKV. The CDR3 is 12 amino acids. Germline trimming cut 2 bases from V and 6 bases from J; bases unmatched to any gene: 4. CDR3 sequence: CATWDASYKKLF. Here the CDR3 DNA reads TGTGCCACCTGGGACGCAAGTTATAAGAAACTCTTT.

The chain links TRGV8 to TRGJ1 or TRGJ2. No J gene is reported in TCRdb; it was inferred here by comparing the DNA with germline. V was clipped by 3 bases and J by 3 bases; unmatched bases: 11. CDR1 is VENAVY, CDR2 YDSYNSRV, per germline. CDR3 length: 15 residues. CDR3 sequence: CATWDLRETYYKKLF. CDR3 in DNA: TGTGCCACCTGGGATCTACGGGAAACTTATTATAAGAAACTCTTT.

This clone was counted ten times or more. The chain carries TRGV4 and TRGJ1 or TRGJ2. The CDR3 is made up of 14 amino acids. V lost 0 bases to trimming and J lost 3 bases; unmatched junction nucleotides: 5. The V gene's germline CDR1 is EGSTGY and CDR2 YDSYTSSV. CDR3 nucleotide sequence: TGTGCCACCTGGGATGGGTTCGGTTATTATAAGAAACTCTTT. Its translation: CATWDGFGYYKKLF.

A few counts support this clone. This DNA translates differently at residue 11 from the TCRdb protein, which is that of a much larger clone; a read error is likely, and the protein shown is the DNA's own translation. V gene TRGV9 combines with J gene TRGJ1 or TRGJ2. TCRdb is silent on the J gene; assignment here came from matching the DNA to germline. Germline values: CDR1 GITISATS, CDR2 ISYDGTV (reference sequence). CDR3 length equals 14 residues. The DNA of the CDR3 is TGTGCCTTGTGGGAGAAGACCCTTTATTATGAGAAACTCTTT. It encodes CALWEKTLYYEKLF.

This clone has a handful of counts. The protein recorded in TCRdb matches a much larger clone and deviates from this DNA's translation at residue 8, suggesting a read error; the protein here is obtained by translating the DNA. This chain uses TRGV9 with TRGJP. The J gene comes from matching the DNA to germline here; TCRdb lacks it. The CDR3 loop spans 18 amino acids. V dropped 0 bases and J dropped 9; count of bases not matched to a gene: 11. CDR1 is GITISATS, CDR2 ISYDGTV, per germline (reference sequence). The DNA of the CDR3 is TGTGCCTTGTGGGAGGTGTATAACCCAAGGTTGGGCAAAAAAATCAAGGTATTT. Amino acids: CALWEVYNPRLGKKIKVF.

As regards this clone: Translating this DNA gives a protein that differs at residue 16 from the TCRdb one, which belongs to a much larger clone; a read error is likely, and the protein shown is this translation. The V gene reported is TRGV9; the J gene is uncalled. The CDR3 totals 18 residues. Germline V gives CDR1 GITISATS, CDR2 ISYDGTV (reference sequence). CDR3 sequence: CALWEGHRQELGKKIRVF. DNA for the CDR3: TGTGCCTTGTGGGAGGGCCACCGGCAAGAGTTGGGCAAAAAAATCAGGGTATTT.

Worth noting for this clone: The protein held in TCRdb is that of a much larger clone and does not match this DNA's translation at residue 9, likely because of a read error; the protein shown is translated from the DNA. The chain has TRGV8 and TRGJ1 or TRGJ2. V shed 0 bases, J shed 8 bases, and the junction held 7 bases outside the gene matches. Germline CDR1 and CDR2: VENAVY and YDSYNSRV. The CDR3 has 13 residues. The CDR3 DNA is TGTGCCACCTGGGATAGGCGGTACCATAAGAAACTCTTT. This gives the protein CATWDRRYHKKLF.

This clone was seen repeatedly, ten times or more. This DNA's translation and the protein TCRdb lists, from a much larger clone, do not match at residue 5, likely due to a read error; the protein shown is translated from the DNA. The chain uses TRGV9 and TRGJP. No J segment appears in TCRdb, so it was assigned here by matching the sequence to germline. The V segment lost 8 bases and the J segment 9 bases; nucleotides outside the gene matches: 4. Looked up from germline, CDR1 is GITISATS and CDR2 is ISYDGTV (reference sequence). This CDR3 has 13 amino acids. Here the CDR3 reads CALFGLGKKIKVF. For the CDR3, the DNA is TGTGCCTTGTTCGGGTTGGGCAAAAAAATCAAGGTATTT.

This clone has more than one count but fewer than ten. A far larger clone is one base from this, pointing to a likely read error. Other DNA sequences within the sample encode an identical CDR3. This chain joins TRGV9 and TRGJP. Matching the DNA to germline supplied the J gene, which TCRdb does not give. With 2 bases clipped from V and 4 bases from J, the junction kept 8 bases outside the gene matches. The CDR3 is 18 amino acids. Germline CDR1 is GITISATS and CDR2 is ISYDGTV (reference sequence). CDR3 DNA: TGTGCCTTGTGGGAGGCAGGCCCTCAAGAGTTGGGCAAAAAAATCAAGGTATTT. Amino acid sequence: CALWEAGPQELGKKIKVF.

By proportion, this clone is medium-sized (0.01 to 0.1%). This chain links TRGV4 with TRGJP1. The CDR3 covers 12 residues. The junction had 1 base not matched to a gene; V was cut back by 5 bases and J by 4 bases. CDR1 EGSTGY and CDR2 YDSYTSSV come from the germline V gene. CDR3 nucleotide sequence: TGTGCCACCTGGGTCACTGGTTGGTTCAAGATATTT. It is translated as CATWVTGWFKIF.

The sample holds a few counts of this clone. A far larger clone is only one base removed, so a read error is likely. The same CDR3 can be traced to other DNA sequences in this sample. The gene calls are TRGV9 and TRGJP. From germline, CDR1 is GITISATS and CDR2 ISYDGTV (reference sequence). CDR3 size: 17 residues. The CDR3 reads CALWEAASELGKKIKVF. CDR3 nucleotide sequence: TGTGCCTTGTGGGAGGCCGCCTCAGAGTTGGGCAAAAAAATTAAGGTATTT.

In its sample, this clone was seen many times. TCRdb lists the protein of a much larger clone for this DNA, which differs at residue 14, so this is likely a read error; the protein given here is translated from the DNA itself. The J gene is TRGJP, the V gene TRGV9. TCRdb does not report a J gene; here it was assigned by matching the DNA to germline references. Germline CDR1 is GITISATS and CDR2 is ISYDGTV (reference sequence). This CDR3 is built from 17 residues. CDR3 in DNA: TGTGCCTTGTGGACGGTCCCGCAAGAGTTGGGCAAAAAAGTCAAGGTATTT. Residues: CALWTVPQELGKKVKVF.

This clone has at least ten counts. TCRdb records a much larger clone's protein for this DNA, with a difference at residue 5 that likely arises from a read error; the protein given is the translation of the DNA. The V and J genes are TRGV9 and TRGJP. Germline V lookup: CDR1 GITISATS, CDR2 ISYDGTV (reference sequence). The CDR3 extends over 16 amino acids. Trimming removed 5 bases from V and 4 bases from J; junction bases left unmatched: 5. The DNA of the CDR3 is TGTGCCTTGTGGGGGGAACAAGAGTTGGGCAAAAAAATCAAGGTATTT. As protein: CALWGEQELGKKIKVF.

This clone was seen at least ten times. The chain couples TRGV9 to TRGJ1 or TRGJ2. From germline, CDR1 is GITISATS and CDR2 ISYDGTV (reference sequence). The CDR3 runs to 17 residues. V was pared by 0 bases and J by 0 bases, with 11 bases of the junction left unmatched. The CDR3, as DNA: TGTGCCTTGTGGGAGGTGTCAAAATCGATGAATTATTATAAGAAACTCTTT. It specifies CALWEVSKSMNYYKKLF.

This clone was detected only a few times. TCRdb lists the protein of a much larger clone for this DNA, which differs at residue 10, so this is likely a read error; the protein given here is translated from the DNA itself. The J gene has no call, while the V gene is TRGV9. Germline V gene sequence: CDR1 GITISATS, CDR2 ISYDGTV (reference sequence). CDR3 length equals 12 residues. CDR3 protein: CALWEPGDKELF. In nucleotides, the CDR3 is TGTGCCTTGTGGGAGCCGGGGGATAAGGAACTCTTT.

Details on this clone: A far larger clone is just one base off, so this is likely a read error. Other DNA variants within this sample encode the same CDR3. No call exists for the J gene, whereas the V gene is TRGV9. The CDR3 is 17 amino acids. Germline V gene lookup returns CDR1 GITISATS and CDR2 ISYDGTV (reference sequence). CDR3: CALWEAHQELGKKIKVF. The CDR3 DNA is TGTGCCTTGTGGGAGGCTCATCAAGAGTTGGGCAAAAAAATCAAGGTGTTT.

This clone was observed a few times. Translating this DNA gives a protein that differs at residue 8 from the TCRdb one, which belongs to a much larger clone; a read error is likely, and the protein shown is this translation. The J gene is TRGJ1 or TRGJ2, the V gene TRGV3. The J gene, left out of TCRdb, was set here by checking the DNA against germline. Trimming at V came to 6 bases and at J to 6 bases, leaving 11 bases not matched to a gene. CDR3 length: 13 amino acids. The germline V gene encodes CDR1 VTNTFY and CDR2 YDVSTARD (reference sequence). The CDR3 nucleotides read TGTGCCACCTGGTACCCCCATTGTTATAAGAAACTCTTT. This gives the protein CATWYPHCYKKLF.

This clone was seen ten or more times. TCRdb lists the protein of a much larger clone for this DNA, which differs at residue 12, so this is likely a read error; the protein given here is translated from the DNA itself. The V gene was identified as TRGV5, while no J gene was called. Germline values: CDR1 VINAFY, CDR2 YDVSNSKD. There are 14 residues in the CDR3. The CDR3 region is CATWDGQNYYKELF. CDR3 nucleotides: TGTGCCACCTGGGACGGTCAGAATTATTATAAGGAACTCTTT.

This clone showed up many times. Since a far larger clone is one base different, this is likely a read error. The sample contains more than one DNA sequence encoding this CDR3. This rearrangement joins TRGV9 to TRGJP. The CDR3 loop spans 17 amino acids. Germline V gene data show CDR1 as GITISATS and CDR2 as ISYDGTV (reference sequence). CDR3 nucleotide sequence: TGTGCCTTGTGGGAGGTTTCTGGAGAGTTGGGCAAAAAAATCAAGGTGTTT. Its protein is CALWEVSGELGKKIKVF.

This clone was counted at least ten times. This DNA's translation and the protein TCRdb lists, from a much larger clone, do not match at residue 10, likely due to a read error; the protein shown is translated from the DNA. Different DNA sequences within this sample yield the same CDR3. The V call is TRGV3, the J call TRGJP2. This CDR3 has 12 residues. Per germline, CDR1 VTNTFY and CDR2 YDVSTARD (reference sequence). CDR3 sequence (DNA): TGTGCCACCTGGGACCGTGATTGGATCAGGACGTTT. As protein: CATWDRDWIRTF.

About this clone itself: The protein TCRdb lists belongs to a much larger clone and differs from this DNA's translation at residue 3, which points to a read error; the protein shown is made from the DNA. The chain combines TRGV4 with TRGJ1 or TRGJ2. Germline V gene data show CDR1 as EGSTGY and CDR2 as YDSYTSSV. The CDR3 is 13 amino acids. In DNA, the CDR3 is TGTGCCCCCTGGGATGTCCCCCATTATAAGAAACTCTTT. Its translation: CAPWDVPHYKKLF.

This clone was observed many times. This DNA's translation differs at residue 8 from TCRdb's protein, which comes from a much larger clone; a read error is likely, and the protein shown is translated from the DNA. This chain joins TRGV3 and TRGJ1 or TRGJ2. The V segment lost 2 bases and the J segment 8 bases; nucleotides outside the gene matches: 9. This CDR3 is 13 amino acids long. CDR1 is VTNTFY and CDR2 is YDVSTARD in the germline V gene (reference sequence). The CDR3 sequence: CATWDTQGDKKLF. The CDR3 DNA follows: TGTGCCACCTGGGACACGCAAGGAGATAAGAAACTCTTT.

At least ten counts were recorded for this clone. The protein TCRdb lists belongs to a much larger clone and differs from this DNA's translation at residue 11, which points to a read error; the protein shown is made from the DNA. V gene TRGV9 combines with J gene TRGJ1 or TRGJ2. The J gene, not given by TCRdb, was assigned here from a germline match of the nucleotide sequence. This CDR3 has 15 amino acids. Germline-derived CDR1 and CDR2 are GITISATS and ISYDGTV (reference sequence). The chain's CDR3 is CALWEVRGDYHKKLF. For the CDR3, the DNA is TGTGCCTTGTGGGAGGTAAGGGGCGATTATCATAAGAAACTCTTT.

A few counts support this clone. The amino acid sequence in TCRdb belongs to a much larger clone and departs from this DNA's translation at residue 4, likely a sequencing read error; the sequence shown is translated from the DNA. The sample contains more than one DNA sequence encoding this CDR3. The rearrangement joins TRGV2 to TRGJ1 or TRGJ2. TCRdb records no J gene; here it was assigned by comparing the DNA to germline. Germline V gene lookup returns CDR1 EGSNGY and CDR2 YDSYNSKV. This CDR3 is built from 10 residues. The chain's CDR3 is CATRDVKKLF. The CDR3 DNA is TGTGCCACCCGGGACGTTAAGAAACTCTTT.